This TCR beta chain was recovered during a study of cytomegalovirus exposure and HLA in healthy donors. Study background: Most genotyped donors, around 86% of some 400, had Caucasian-associated genetic ancestry.

Donors had nominal health at sampling but likely had unrecorded immune exposures. Germline lookup yields CDR1 SGDLS and CDR2 YYNGEE. The CDR3 totals 15 residues. Trimming shortened V by 0 bases and J by 4 bases, and 13 bases separated the two germline ends. The table lists this clone with a count of one. The antigen is undetermined. Vbeta (60) and Jbeta (13) primers were used in the PCR. The data were produced by immunoSEQ multiplex PCR, yet TCRdb's version contains in-frame clones alone and is incomplete. The sample includes over 150,000 clones, 65% to 85% seen only once; the top ten take less than 3.5%. General study points: Overall, about 160 TCR beta chains were annotated as cytomegalovirus-associated. Despite most TCR sequences being rare, some public TCRs occurred in many donors.

The rearrangement links TRBV9 to TRBJ1-2; D might be TRBD1 (6 bases). This clonotype was sampled from a woman aged 25 to 39 in good health and CMV-seronegative. The sample taken for sequencing was PBMCs. This chain's CDR3 is CASSVGPGHLYGYTF. The CDR3 DNA follows: TGTGCCAGCAGCGTAGGTCCGGGACACCTCTATGGCTACACCTTC.